This entry lists 8 T cell receptor beta chains sequenced from one sample in a study of response to subunit inactivated influenza vaccine. TCRdb ran MiXCR on the RT-PCR reads and lists one entry per CDR3 protein. The repertoire holds hundreds of thousands of distinct CDR3 sequences, with 10% to 15% as singletons. The sample consisted of PBMCs from blood, taken 40 to 50 days after vaccination. Receptor source: a man aged 50 to 59 who received an inactivated influenza vaccine.

The table lists this clonotype with many counts. The chain uses TRBV4-3 and TRBJ2-7; D might be TRBD2 (6 bases). This CDR3 is 14 amino acids long. CDR1 LGHNA and CDR2 YSLEER come from the germline V gene. Trimming cost V 3 bases and J 3 bases, with 12 bases left between them. CDR3 region: CASSHRDSIYEQYF. The CDR3 DNA sequence: TGCGCCAGCAGCCACCGGGACTCGATCTACGAGCAGTACTTC.

This clonotype came up once. V usage is TRBV24-1 and J usage is TRBJ1-4; D remains ambiguous. CDR1 and CDR2 from the germline V gene are KGHDR and SFDVKD. Trimming cost V 2 bases and J 8 bases, with 5 bases left between them. The CDR3 length is 12 residues. The CDR3 is CATSDSTEKLFF. The CDR3, as DNA: TGTGCCACCAGTGATTCGACGGAAAAACTGTTTTTT.

This clonotype was found a few times. The chain carries TRBV20-1 and TRBJ2-7; the D call may be TRBD1 or TRBD2 (5 bases each). V lost 6 bases to trimming and J lost 0 bases, with 12 bases between them. This CDR3 comprises 13 residues. Germline V CDR1 and CDR2: DFQATT, SNEGSKA (reference sequence). CDR3 DNA sequence: TGCAGTGCGGGGGACGTTAGCTCCTACGAGCAGTACTTC. This translates into CSAGDVSSYEQYF.

The V and J genes are TRBV4-2 and TRBJ2-1; TRBD2 might be the D (5 bases). V lost 0 bases, J lost 8 bases, and 17 bases lay in between. The CDR3 covers 16 residues. Per germline, CDR1 LGHNA and CDR2 YNFKEQ. The CDR3 spells CASSQDLGALNYEQFF. The CDR3 DNA follows: TGTGCCAGCAGCCAAGATTTGGGAGCACTAAACTATGAGCAGTTCTTC.

This clonotype turned up a few times. The chain employs TRBV29-1 and TRBJ2-7, with D possibly TRBD1 on 6 matching bases. The CDR3 consists of 12 residues. Per the germline V gene, CDR1 is SQVTM and CDR2 is ANQGSEA. V gave up 5 bases and J gave up 0 bases, with 8 bases separating them. The CDR3 region has the DNA TGCAGCGTTAAGACAGGCTCCTACGAGCAGTACTTC. It is translated as CSVKTGSYEQYF.

CDR3 nucleotides: TGCAGCGTTCAGGGGATCTACTACAATGAGCAGTTCTTC. Protein sequence: CSVQGIYYNEQFF. The V call is TRBV29-1, the J call TRBJ2-1; tentative D call: TRBD1 (6 bases). CDR3 length equals 13 residues. Germline lookup yields CDR1 SQVTM and CDR2 ANQGSEA. V was trimmed by 5 bases and J by 3 bases, leaving 11 bases between them.

V and J are TRBV7-9 and TRBJ1-2; D unclear. The CDR3 is 13 amino acids. Trimming took 5 bases from V and 8 from J, leaving 15 bases between them. The germline V gene has CDR1 SEHNR and CDR2 FQNEAQ (reference sequence). In nucleotides, the CDR3 is TGTGCCAGCAGCCAGAGAACGAGTGGGGGCTACACCTTC. Protein sequence: CASSQRTSGGYTF.

This clonotype was picked up a small number of times. This chain connects TRBV15 to TRBJ2-3, with 10 bases identical to TRBD2. The CDR3 consists of 17 residues. From germline, CDR1 is LNHNV and CDR2 YYDKDF (reference sequence). The trim removed 1 base at V and 3 bases at J, leaving 7 bases unmatched. CDR3: CATSRGQGLAMTDTQYF. CDR3 nucleotide sequence: TGTGCCACCAGCAGAGGCCAGGGACTAGCGATGACAGATACGCAGTATTTT.